Presented here are 29 T cell receptor beta chains from one specimen sequenced in a study of T-cell memory formation after mild COVID-19. TCRdb used MiXCR to reprocess the 5' RACE reads, holding one entry per CDR3 protein. The sample has 300,000 to 350,000 distinct CDR3 sequences, just under 20% seen once. The material sequenced was PBMCs or a T cell subset sorted from them (not recorded which). These TCRs come from a man between 18 and 29 years old who had mild COVID-19 (a few samples of this study predate the infection). Cell type and time point are not known.

This clonotype was picked up a small number of times. V and J are TRBV4-3 and TRBJ2-2; no definite D call. The CDR3 runs 14 residues. CDR1 and CDR2 from the germline V gene are LGHNA and YSLEER. Deletions cut 2 bases from V and 8 bases from J, with 12 bases between. The CDR3 DNA follows: TGCGCCAGCAGCCAAAAATCGGTCGTAGGGGAGCTGTTTTTT. Translating it yields CASSQKSVVGELFF.

The gene calls are TRBV21-1 and TRBJ2-7; the DNA was not used to check the table's D call, TRBD1. TRBV21-1 is a documented pseudogene. This CDR3 is built from 16 residues. The CDR3 here is CASSNGGGQLAYEQYV. DNA for the CDR3: TGTGCCAGCAGCAACGGCGGGGGCCAACTAGCCTACGAGCAGTACGTC.

This chain uses TRBV11-2 with TRBJ2-2; D is unclear. CDR1 and CDR2 (germline): SGHAT, FQNNGV. The CDR3 is 13 residues long. Between the trimmed V and J ends, which lost 5 bases and 6 bases, there was a span of 10 bases. The CDR3 DNA follows: TGTGCCAGCAGCCCCAGGACGGCCGGGGAGCTGTTTTTT. Protein sequence: CASSPRTAGELFF.

In its sample, this clonotype was seen a few times. This chain links TRBV5-1 with TRBJ2-7, with 10 positions matching TRBD1. Per the germline V gene, CDR1 is SGHRS and CDR2 is YFSETQ. The CDR3 length is 15 residues. After removal of 5 bases from V and 0 bases from J, the junction contained 5 bases not matched to a gene. The CDR3 DNA reads as TGCGCCAGCAGGAACGGACAGGGGGGCTCCTACGAGCAGTACTTC. It encodes CASRNGQGGSYEQYF.

This clonotype was counted many times. The J gene is TRBJ2-2, the V gene TRBV20-1; the D gene is possibly TRBD2 (5 bases). The CDR3 runs to 15 residues. V lost 6 bases, J lost 1 base, and 15 bases lay in between. Germline CDR1 DFQATT, CDR2 SNEGSKA (reference sequence). The DNA for the CDR3 is TGCAGTGCCCCTGAACCGGGGAGGAACACCGGGGAGCTGTTTTTT. This translates into CSAPEPGRNTGELFF.

This clonotype was picked up a small number of times. CDR3: CASSPAGPLSSYEQYV. CDR3 sequence (DNA): TGTGCCAGCAGCCCCGCCGGGCCCCTAAGCTCCTACGAGCAGTACGTC. The J gene is TRBJ2-7, the V gene TRBV11-2; D is unclear. The germline V gene encodes CDR1 SGHAT and CDR2 FQNNGV. This CDR3 is built from 16 residues. The ends were cut back, 5 bases at V and 0 bases at J, with 17 bases in the middle.

The V call is TRBV5-5, the J call TRBJ1-2; D ambiguous. The germline V gene encodes CDR1 SGHKS and CDR2 YYEKEE (reference sequence). V lost 0 bases and J lost 4, with 7 bases in between. The CDR3 totals 13 residues. The CDR3 spells CASSLAGFYGYTF. Written as DNA, the CDR3 is TGTGCCAGCAGCTTGGCGGGATTCTATGGCTACACCTTC. The complete variable domain, with remaining parts taken from reference TRBV5-5 and TRBJ1-2, reads DAGVTQSPTHLIKTRGQQVTLRCSPISGHKSVSWYQQVLGQGPQFIFQYYEKEERGRGNFPDRFSARQFPNYSSELNVNALLLGDSALYLCASSLAGFYGYTFGSGTRLTVV.

This clonotype was picked up many times. The chain uses TRBV28 and TRBJ1-1; D possibly corresponds to TRBD1 (5 bases). Germline V gene lookup returns CDR1 MDHEN and CDR2 SYDVKM. Trimming took 1 base from V and 8 from J, leaving 11 bases between them. The CDR3 is made up of 13 amino acids. The CDR3 sequence: CASSLSRGGEAFF. The DNA for the CDR3 is TGTGCCAGCAGTTTATCCCGCGGGGGGGAAGCTTTCTTT.

This clonotype was picked up many times. This chain joins TRBV10-3 and TRBJ2-5, with D possibly matching TRBD2 (6 bases). Germline CDR1 is ENHRY and CDR2 is SYGVKD. The V end was cut by 11 bases, the J end by 0 bases, with 13 bases between. The CDR3 runs to 13 residues. CDR3 in amino acids: CAVGSSDQETQYF. For the CDR3, the DNA is TGTGCCGTGGGTTCTAGCGACCAAGAGACCCAGTACTTC.

The table lists this clonotype with a few counts. The rearrangement joins TRBV2 to TRBJ2-3, with TRBD1 matching over 7 bases. The CDR3 sequence is 12 residues long. CDR1 is SNHLY and CDR2 is FYNNEI in the germline V gene. V lost 6 bases to trimming and J lost 8 bases; unmatched junction nucleotides: 5. In nucleotides, the CDR3 is TGTGCCAGCAGGCCGGGACAGCCTACGCAGTATTTT. Its protein product is CASRPGQPTQYF.

The chain employs TRBV9 and TRBJ2-2, with a tentative D call TRBD1 (5 bases). Trimming removed 4 bases at V and 5 bases at J, with 18 bases between. This CDR3 comprises 16 residues. Germline values: CDR1 SGDLS, CDR2 YYNGEE. The CDR3 DNA reads as TGTGCCAGCAGCTCGAGGCAGGGAAGTGGGACCGGGGAGCTGTTTTTT. Encoded protein: CASSSRQGSGTGELFF.

This clonotype was counted only a few times. This chain links TRBV4-2 with TRBJ2-7; 8 positions match TRBD2. This CDR3 comprises 15 residues. Germline V gene data show CDR1 as LGHNA and CDR2 as YNFKEQ. J was trimmed by 2 bases and V by 2 bases; bases with no gene match: 5. CDR3 in amino acids: CASSQLAGGAYEQYF. CDR3 coding DNA: TGTGCCAGCAGCCAACTAGCGGGCGGAGCCTACGAGCAGTACTTC.

The rearrangement links TRBV20-1 to TRBJ1-5, with TRBD1 matching over 9 bases. The CDR3 covers 16 residues. The V gene's germline CDR1 is DFQATT and CDR2 SNEGSKA (reference sequence). V was pared by 4 bases and J by 6 bases, with 13 bases of the junction left unmatched. The CDR3 loop is CSATFSGTGSSQPQHF. CDR3 in DNA: TGCAGTGCTACATTTTCCGGGACAGGGTCAAGTCAGCCCCAGCATTTT.

This clonotype was seen many times. The rearrangement uses TRBV3-1 and TRBJ2-7; TRBD1 might be the D (5 bases). V lost 0 bases, J lost 3 bases, and 15 bases lay in between. Germline lookup yields CDR1 LGHDT and CDR2 YNNKEL (reference sequence). The CDR3 totals 16 residues. The CDR3 protein is CASSQDPPDGHYEQYF. The CDR3 region has the DNA TGTGCCAGCAGCCAAGATCCTCCGGACGGACACTACGAGCAGTACTTC.

This clonotype was observed a few times. V usage is TRBV7-9 and J usage is TRBJ1-1; D ambiguous. Germline V gene data show CDR1 as SEHNR and CDR2 as FQNEAQ (reference sequence). CDR3 length: 10 residues. V lost 3 bases and J 6 bases, leaving 2 bases between the germline ends. The CDR3 nucleotides read TGTGCCAGCAGCTTCCCTGAAGCTTTCTTT. Its translation: CASSFPEAFF.

This clonotype has a count of ten or more. CDR3 DNA: TGTGCCAGCAGCTTGGGACAGGGAGGCGAGCAGTACTTC. It codes for CASSLGQGGEQYF. V gene TRBV7-9 combines with J gene TRBJ2-7; 9 bases match TRBD1. CDR3 length: 13 amino acids. The ends lost 3 bases at V and 6 bases at J; junction bases unmatched: 3. Germline V gene sequence: CDR1 SEHNR, CDR2 FQNEAQ (reference sequence). The full variable domain, rest sourced from reference TRBV7-9 and TRBJ2-7, is DTGVSQNPRHKITKRGQNVTFRCDPISEHNRLYWYRQTLGQGPEFLTYFQNEAQLEKSRLLSDRFSAERPKGSFSTLEIQRTEQGDSAMYLCASSLGQGGEQYFGPGTRLTVT.

This clonotype was seen at least ten times. This chain links TRBV7-2 with TRBJ2-2; D is unresolved. Trimming left V 1 base short and J 5 bases short, with 8 bases between. Germline assignment: CDR1 SGHTA and CDR2 FQGNSA. CDR3 length: 14 amino acids. As DNA, the CDR3 is TGTGCCAGCAGCTTAGAGCTATTTACCGGGGAGCTGTTTTTT. This encodes CASSLELFTGELFF.

This chain connects TRBV15 to TRBJ2-7; TRBD2 matches at 14 bases. Germline values: CDR1 LNHNV, CDR2 YYDKDF (reference sequence). Germline trimming cut 4 bases from V and 0 bases from J; bases unmatched to any gene: 2. The CDR3 length is 16 residues. The CDR3 region has the DNA TGTGCCACCAGCACGGGACTAGCGGGGGCCTCCTACGAGCAGTACGTC. Translating it yields CATSTGLAGASYEQYV.

This rearrangement joins TRBV20-1 to TRBJ2-3, with no clear D. Germline-derived CDR1 and CDR2 are DFQATT and SNEGSKA (reference sequence). Trimming cost V 4 bases and J 0 bases, with 5 bases left between them. CDR3 length: 12 amino acids. The CDR3 is CSATSSTDTQYF. DNA of the CDR3: TGCAGTGCTACCAGTAGCACAGATACGCAGTATTTT.

This clonotype was detected only a few times. The rearrangement uses TRBV28 and TRBJ1-5, with 11 positions matching TRBD1. The V gene end was trimmed by 6 bases and the J gene end by 5 bases; junction bases not matched to a gene: 6. The CDR3 sequence is 15 residues long. The germline gives CDR1 MDHEN, CDR2 SYDVKM. The CDR3 nucleotides are TGTGCCAGCAGCGGGACAGGGGGTGTTTATCAGCCCCAGCATTTT. Its protein product is CASSGTGGVYQPQHF. The whole variable domain, filled in from reference TRBV28 and TRBJ1-5, reads DVKVTQSSRYLVKRTGEKVFLECVQDMDHENMFWYRQDPGLGLRLIYFSYDVKMKEKGDIPEGYSVSREKKERFSLILESASTNQTSMYLCASSGTGGVYQPQHFGDGTRLSIL.

The chain recombines TRBV4-3 with TRBJ2-1, with TRBD2 identical over 10 bases. The germline V gene has CDR1 LGHNA and CDR2 YSLEER. This CDR3 spans 15 amino acids. The junction had 5 bases not matched to a gene; V was cut back by 4 bases and J by 5 bases. This CDR3 reads CASSPWTSGHNEQFF. The CDR3 coding sequence is TGCGCCAGCAGCCCGTGGACTAGCGGACACAATGAGCAGTTCTTC.

This clonotype has more than one count but fewer than ten. The CDR3 DNA reads TGTGCCAGCAGCTTGACGGGGGGTTCAACTGAAGCTTTCTTT. Its protein product is CASSLTGGSTEAFF. The V call is TRBV5-6, the J call TRBJ1-1; maybe TRBD1 (5 bases). The V and J ends lost 1 base and 5 bases respectively, with 12 bases between them. This CDR3 is built from 14 residues. Germline CDR1 is SGHDT and CDR2 is YYEEEE.

This clonotype has only a few counts. This sequence joins TRBV6-5 and TRBJ1-2; 7 bases match TRBD1. Germline trimming cut 5 bases from V and 2 bases from J; bases unmatched to any gene: 11. The CDR3 is 16 residues long. Per the germline V gene, CDR1 is MNHEY and CDR2 is SVGAGI. The CDR3 here is CASSRQGGEKNYGYTF. The CDR3 coding sequence is TGTGCCAGCAGTCGGCAGGGGGGAGAAAAGAACTATGGCTACACCTTC.

Many counts were recorded for this clonotype. This chain joins TRBV4-3 and TRBJ2-5; TRBD2 aligns across 8 bases. Unmatched junction bases numbered 8, after V lost 3 bases and J lost 5 bases. This CDR3 comprises 15 residues. CDR1 and CDR2 from the germline V gene are LGHNA and YSLEER. The CDR3 DNA reads as TGCGCCAGCAGCCAGTCAAGCGGGGGAATGGAGACCCAGTACTTC. Amino acid sequence: CASSQSSGGMETQYF.

This clonotype was counted between two and nine times. This rearrangement joins TRBV12-3 or TRBV12-4 to TRBJ2-3; D remains unclear. V lost 6 bases, J lost 1 base, and 17 bases lay in between. This CDR3 contains 16 residues. This CDR3 reads CASSRASLTGTDTQYF. The CDR3 region has the DNA TGTGCCAGCAGCAGAGCCTCGCTAACGGGCACAGATACGCAGTATTTT.

The chain joins TRBV7-8 to TRBJ2-2; 8 bases are shared with TRBD2. CDR1 SGHVS and CDR2 FQNEAQ come from the germline V gene. With 1 base clipped from V and 6 bases from J, the junction kept 4 bases outside the gene matches. This CDR3 region has 15 residues. CDR3 DNA sequence: TGTGCCAGCAGCTTAGAGCGGGGGATACCCGGGGAGCTGTTTTTT. Translation gives CASSLERGIPGELFF.

This sequence joins TRBV20-1 and TRBJ2-7; TRBD1 matches 8 bases. The V and J ends lost 5 bases and 4 bases, in that order; junction bases with no gene match: 7. Germline V lookup: CDR1 DFQATT, CDR2 SNEGSKA (reference sequence). The CDR3 consists of 13 residues. This chain's CDR3 is CSAPRQGTYEQYF. Written as DNA, the CDR3 is TGCAGTGCTCCTCGACAGGGGACTTACGAGCAGTACTTC.

In its sample, this clonotype was seen a few times. The genes are TRBV5-1 and TRBJ2-7, with D perhaps assigned TRBD1 or TRBD2 (6 bases each). Germline CDR1 reads SGHRS; CDR2 reads YFSETQ. The CDR3 is 16 residues long. The V and J ends lost 4 bases and 2 bases respectively, with 19 bases between them. The CDR3 region has the DNA TGCGCCAGCAGCCAGGGGACGGACTACTGGCCCTACGAGCAGTACGTC. Translation gives CASSQGTDYWPYEQYV.

The J gene is TRBJ1-6, the V gene TRBV7-2; D not resolved. The germline V and J ends were trimmed by 1 base and 10 bases, with 8 bases remaining between them. Germline-derived CDR1 and CDR2 are SGHTA and FQGNSA. This CDR3 is built from 13 residues. The chain's CDR3 is CASSLGLGSPLHF. The DNA for the CDR3 is TGTGCCAGCAGCTTAGGGTTAGGATCACCCCTCCACTTT.